The clone carrying this T cell receptor beta chain has a handful of counts. The sample is drawn from a study of T-cell reconstitution after alpha-beta-depleted transplantation in children. The CDR3 sequence is 13 residues long. V lost 1 base, J lost 6 bases, and 10 bases lay in between. CDR1 is SQVTM, CDR2 ANQGSEA, per germline. TCRbeta library construction was performed incorporating unique molecular identifiers. TCRdb analysed the PCR reads with MiXCR anew, one entry per CDR3 protein. The sample has around 400,000 distinct CDR3 sequences; around 9.9% are singletons. This TCR came from a human donor who donated a stem cell graft to a child with acute myeloid leukemia. The sample here was PBMCs from the stem cell graft donor, taken from the stem cell graft. The chain links TRBV29-1 to TRBJ1-5, with D unclear. The CDR3 region is CSVEVQVGQPQHF. DNA for the CDR3: TGCAGCGTTGAAGTGCAGGTCGGTCAGCCCCAGCATTTT. Full variable domain (remainder filled in from reference TRBV29-1 and TRBJ1-5): SAVISQKPSRDICQRGTSLTIQCQVDSQVTMMFWYRQQPGQSLTLIATANQGSEATYESGFVIDKFPISRPNLTFSTLTVSNMSPEDSSIYLCSVEVQVGQPQHFGDGTRLSIL.